One sample yielded the 14 T cell receptor beta chains listed below, sequenced in a study of T cell responses to AZD1222 COVID-19 vaccine. Using immunoSEQ multiplex PCR, the repertoire was profiled, and TCRdb retains in-frame clones only, with some absent. Here the sample spans 95,000 to 110,000 clones, roughly 90% being singletons. Sequences were derived from peripheral blood, sampled 28 days after the second AZD1222 dose. The receptors were sampled from an adult who received the AZD1222 COVID-19 vaccine.

The gene calls are TRBV11-2 and TRBJ2-3; 8 positions match TRBD2. J was trimmed by 0 bases and V by 2 bases; bases with no gene match: 10. The germline V gene has CDR1 SGHAT and CDR2 FQNNGV. The CDR3 is 18 amino acids. The CDR3 region is CASSLTLQAGASTDTQYF. In nucleotides, the CDR3 is TGTGCCAGCAGCTTAACCCTTCAAGCGGGGGCTAGCACAGATACGCAGTATTTT.

The chain uses TRBV12-3 or TRBV12-4 and TRBJ1-6; 7 bases are a match to TRBD1. The CDR3 extends over 13 amino acids. Germline trimming cut 9 bases from V and 10 bases from J; bases unmatched to any gene: 9. The CDR3 sequence: CASLAQGFSPLHF. CDR3 nucleotide sequence: TGTGCCAGTCTCGCACAGGGGTTCTCACCCCTCCACTTT.

The chain recombines TRBV6-5 with TRBJ1-2; D unclear. With 6 bases removed from V and 3 bases from J, the gap between germline ends came to 2 bases. Germline V gene sequence: CDR1 MNHEY, CDR2 SVGAGI. This CDR3 comprises 10 residues. CDR3 coding DNA: TGTGCCAGCAGGGACTATGGCTACACCTTC. This sequence encodes CASRDYGYTF.

The genes are TRBV12-5 and TRBJ2-1, with 10 bases identical to TRBD1. V gave up 6 bases and J gave up 7 bases; unmatched junction bases: 3. CDR3 length: 13 amino acids. Germline CDR1 reads LGHNT; CDR2 reads FRNRAP. The CDR3 DNA is TGTGCTAGTGGGTGGGACAGGGGTAATGAGCAGTTCTTC. Translated: CASGWDRGNEQFF.

The chain uses TRBV5-5 and TRBJ1-2; D is undetermined. CDR3 length: 14 amino acids. The V gene's germline CDR1 is SGHKS and CDR2 YYEKEE (reference sequence). V dropped 0 bases and J dropped 8 bases, with 14 bases sitting between them. CDR3 DNA sequence: TGTGCCAGCAGCTTGGTGCCCGATAATCGGGGCTACACCTTC. This translates into CASSLVPDNRGYTF.

The genes are TRBV12-3 or TRBV12-4 and TRBJ2-3, with D unclear. The CDR3 loop spans 12 amino acids. Trimming took off 3 bases at V and 3 bases at J, with 4 bases between the two ends. The CDR3 is CASSLLTDTQYF. The CDR3, as DNA: TGTGCCAGCAGTTTGTTAACAGATACGCAGTATTTT.

The chain is built from TRBV19 and TRBJ2-1, with D perhaps matching TRBD1 or TRBD2 (5 bases each). This CDR3 has 11 amino acids. Trimming took off 6 bases at V and 5 bases at J, with 5 bases between the two ends. Germline lookup yields CDR1 LNHDA and CDR2 SQIVND (reference sequence). CDR3 coding DNA: TGTGCCAGTAGGGGGGACAATGAGCAGTTCTTC. The encoded protein is CASRGDNEQFF. The full variable domain, in which reference TRBV19 and TRBJ2-1 provide the parts outside the CDR3, is DGGITQSPKYLFRKEGQNVTLSCEQNLNHDAMYWYRQDPGQGLRLIYYSQIVNDFQKGDIAEGYSVSREKKESFPLTVTSAQKNPTAFYLCASRGDNEQFFGPGTRLTVL.

This clone showed up just a few times. This chain links TRBV10-3 with TRBJ2-1, with 8 bases lining up with TRBD2. Trimming at V came to 3 bases and at J to 5 bases, leaving 9 bases not matched to a gene. Germline CDR1 and CDR2: ENHRY and SYGVKD. CDR3 length equals 16 residues. CDR3 DNA sequence: TGTGCCATCAGTGACCCCTTTCGGGGGGGGAACAATGAGCAGTTCTTC. This gives the protein CAISDPFRGGNNEQFF.

This chain links TRBV3-1 (or the pseudogene TRBV3-2) with TRBJ1-3, with 12 nucleotides matching TRBD1. Germline V CDR1 and CDR2: LGHDT, YNNKEL (reference sequence). The CDR3 covers 15 residues. The V gene end was trimmed by 3 bases and the J gene end by 6 bases; junction bases not matched to a gene: 3. The DNA of the CDR3 is TGTGCCAGCAGCCAGGGACAGGGGGCAGAAAACACCATATATTTT. Encoded protein: CASSQGQGAENTIYF.

This rearrangement joins TRBV19 to TRBJ1-6; weak D call: TRBD1 (6 bases). CDR3 length: 15 amino acids. The ends were cut back, 9 bases at V and 8 bases at J, with 20 bases in the middle. Germline V gene data show CDR1 as LNHDA and CDR2 as SQIVND (reference sequence). CDR3 protein: CASSLGYRDYSPLHF. CDR3 sequence (DNA): TGTGCCAGCTCCCTCGGGTACAGGGATTATTCACCCCTCCACTTT.

The chain is built from TRBV15 and TRBJ1-2; 7 positions agree with TRBD1. V was clipped by 0 bases and J by 4 bases; unmatched bases: 5. The CDR3 runs to 15 residues. CDR1 and CDR2 from the germline V gene are LNHNV and YYDKDF (reference sequence). CDR3 sequence (DNA): TGTGCCACCAGCAGAGAAGGGGGCCAAGTCTATGGCTACACCTTC. It is translated as CATSREGGQVYGYTF.

This chain links TRBV6-6 with TRBJ2-7; no clear D. V lost 0 bases and J lost 5, with 11 bases in between. Germline CDR1 is MNHNY and CDR2 is SVGAGI (reference sequence). The CDR3 is 14 residues long. CDR3 amino acids: CASSYSSGWDEQYF. The CDR3 coding sequence is TGTGCCAGCAGTTACTCCTCGGGTTGGGACGAGCAGTACTTC.

The rearrangement joins TRBV5-6 to TRBJ1-5; 8 bases fit TRBD1. Germline V gene sequence: CDR1 SGHDT, CDR2 YYEEEE. This CDR3 contains 13 residues. Trimming at V came to 1 base and at J to 7 bases, leaving 1 base not matched to a gene. The CDR3 here is CASSLTGGQPQHF. DNA for the CDR3: TGTGCCAGCAGCTTGACAGGGGGGCAGCCCCAGCATTTT.

The chain carries TRBV12-5 and TRBJ1-2; weak D call: TRBD1 (5 bases). CDR3 length equals 14 residues. CDR1 and CDR2 from the germline V gene are LGHNT and FRNRAP. Trimming left V 0 bases short and J 13 bases short, with 18 bases between. The CDR3 region is CASGLVRLDRASTF. In nucleotides, the CDR3 is TGTGCTAGTGGTTTGGTCCGACTCGACAGAGCTAGCACCTTC.